The clone carrying this TCR beta chain was recorded a few times. This sample was included in a study of T-cell reconstitution after alpha-beta-depleted transplantation in children. Unique molecular identifiers were used to barcode this TCRbeta library. TCRdb reanalysed the PCR reads using MiXCR and keeps one entry per CDR3 protein. The sample yields 400,000 to 450,000 distinct CDR3 sequences, 43% seen once. The input for sequencing was PBMCs, taken before TCRalphabeta/CD19-depleted stem cell transplant. The receptor was isolated from a girl aged 2 to 9 with aplastic anemia, due to receive a stem cell transplant.

Written as DNA, the CDR3 is TGCGCCAGCAGCTCGACCGGACTAGCGGGAAAAGAGACCCAGTACTTC. Translating it yields CASSSTGLAGKETQYF. This sequence joins TRBV5-1 and TRBJ2-5; 12 positions match TRBD2. V was pared by 3 bases and J by 3 bases, with 6 bases of the junction left unmatched. Germline V gives CDR1 SGHRS, CDR2 YFSETQ. The CDR3 covers 16 residues.